This T cell receptor beta chain stems from a study of cytomegalovirus exposure and HLA in healthy donors (dated 2017 in TCRdb). Background on the whole study: An earlier analysis of several hundred of the donors reported 250 to 300 Gb of sequence data and 100 million to 130 million unique TCR beta sequences from 150 million to 200 million T cells. Roughly 300 gigabases of sequencing data and tens of millions of unique TCR sequences were included in an early release covering under 650 HLA-typed donors. All discovery cohort repertoires had been generated using a single sequencing platform. Along with the roughly 670-subject first cohort, a separate validation cohort of some 130 different subjects was used. Rather than using new phenotypic data, the later analysis identified candidate immune exposures from TCR beta sequences and from how often those sequences occurred across donors. The study aimed to test whether signatures of past pathogen exposure could be identified by cataloging public T cell receptors. Five DR-DQ haplotypes were treated as single units for association and clustering because of strong linkage in the cohort. In an earlier analysis of 550 to 700 of the donors, high-throughput TCR beta sequencing was used to judge whether each TCR beta V gene segment behaved as functional or pseudogenic. Of the roughly 420 genotyped donors, 65% to 90% were placed in the genetic ancestry cluster associated with self-reported Caucasian donors. A later genetic analysis used genome-wide SNP genotypes for about 55% of the 666 donors, treating that subset as a discovery cohort. Donor age, sex, ethnicity and CMV serostatus were compiled alongside the repertoire data. Among 398 genotyped donors of the cohort, an average of roughly 240,000 unique TCR beta nucleotide sequences were sequenced per donor, about a sixth of them non-productive. The number of typed donors differed by locus: about 620-630 for A, B, C, DRB1 and DQB1; 522 for DQA1; approximately 600 for DPA1; and 400 to 480 for DPB1. A later analysis re-examined previously published TCR beta repertoires from just over 650 donors and added high-resolution HLA genotyping to investigate patterns of TCR occurrence. HLA typing covered class I and class II loci at four-digit resolution. The study used immunosequencing to profile the T cell repertoires of approximately 650 subjects and linked those repertoires to cytomegalovirus serostatus. To predict cytomegalovirus infection status, the study brought together high-throughput TCR immunosequencing, statistical association of individual TCRs with disease status, and machine learning.

General conclusions and limits of the study: In a later analysis, the rate of TCR association differed among HLA loci, with DRB1 alleles having the most associated TCRs and HLA-C alleles having the fewest. Correlated functional status among segregating V segments might reflect linkage disequilibrium, but an unknown experimental factor could not be ruled out. The authors suggested that the approach could potentially be extended to other disease states and immunological phenotypes. Strong co-occurrence of HLA alleles, especially DR and DQ, made assigning TCR associations to individual alleles difficult. A later analysis reported that several top co-occurrence clusters appeared linked to parvovirus B19, influenza, CMV and Epstein-Barr virus. In vitro tests confirmed that a few of the cytomegalovirus-associated TCR beta chains recognize cytomegalovirus antigens. For the cohort, immune exposure information was limited to CMV serostatus. At a false discovery rate of 0.05, a later analysis linked fewer than 20,000 TCR beta sequences to specific HLA alleles. An earlier analysis of some 590 of the donors showed that most TCR beta V segments appeared in productive rearrangements either about 87% or about 30% of the time, which broadly matched IMGT annotations. A further reported finding was that TCR beta sequences accurately predicted the HLA-A and HLA-B alleles for most subjects in the first cohort. In a later analysis, HLA-associated TCR beta chains showed more clonal expansion and lower generation probabilities than non-associated chains that were equally common. According to a later genetic analysis, donors in an Asian-associated ancestry cluster had fewer N-insertions in productive TCRs than the approximately 670-donor mean. Across donors, most TCR sequences were observed very rarely, whereas some public TCRs were present in many individuals. V-gene and J-gene trimming of TCR beta chains was associated with a missense DCLRE1C variant in a later genetic analysis, and the association was replicated in an independent cohort. Presence/absence analyses assumed roughly uniform sequencing depth across donors, an assumption that may not hold. The classifier was reported to diagnose cytomegalovirus status with high specificity and sensitivity in both the original cohort and the validation cohort. Because counts were too low, seventeen rarely observed V segments, including chromosome 9 orphons, were left out of the earlier analysis of some 600 of the donors. This cohort had only TCR beta chains sequenced, and the lack of alpha or paired-chain data limited which features could be detected. The sequencing pipeline was judged likely to have produced a cluster of highly shared sequence variants as a technical artifact. In a later analysis, most CMV-associated TCR beta chains were found to appear HLA-restricted, with HLA associations seemingly driven largely by CMV exposure. The study listed 150 to 200 TCR beta chains as associated with cytomegalovirus. HLA typing was unavailable for some donors at each locus, so association tests used only the typed subset.

The cohort comprised around 700 healthy bone marrow donors. Cohort members were all nominally healthy when sampled, although unrecorded immune exposures were likely present. The donor was CMV seropositive and was included in the group of around 300 seropositive cohort members. Every donor gave a peripheral blood sample, and the peripheral blood mononuclear cells from that sample were used for TCR beta sequencing. Genomic DNA was extracted from the blood cell samples with the Qiagen DNeasy Blood Extraction Kit. Points on this clone: No cognate antigen has been identified for it. Base qualities are missing; no much larger clone stands one base away.

Library construction relied on the immunoSEQ multiplex PCR assay. A mixture of 60 forward primers for TCR Vbeta segments and 13 reverse primers for TCR Jbeta segments was used in the multiplex PCR. A multiplex PCR assay on genomic DNA amplified the CDR3 region of rearranged TCR beta genes. The Illumina HiSeq System was used to sequence the amplified TCR beta libraries as 87-base-pair reads. In the authors' own workflow: In a later analysis, around 80 million unique TCR beta chains were counted across the 650 to 700 repertoires, and roughly 10 million of these chains were shared by at least two donors. A nearest-neighbor algorithm error-corrected the raw reads and collapsed the reads into unique sequences, merging closely related sequences to remove PCR and sequencing errors. V, D and J gene segments were assigned by aligning CDR3 sequences to IMGT reference sequences. For a sequence to be retained, at least a six-nucleotide match to both a V gene segment and a J gene segment was required. Rearrangements were called productive when the CDR3 lacked stop codons and stayed in frame with V and J; all others were non-productive. Following IMGT convention, CDR3 was defined as the stretch from the second conserved V-encoded cysteine to the conserved J-encoded phenylalanine. The earlier analysis of some 600 of the donors excluded sequences that lacked an unambiguous match to a single V gene segment. An earlier analysis of around 600 of the donors classified V segments as functional when productive rearrangements were above 56.7% and as segregating when the standard deviation between donors was above 5%. A statistical classification framework was built to diagnose cytomegalovirus status from the catalog of TCR beta chain sequences. A later analysis assigned V and J genes by comparing TCR nucleotide sequences with IMGT/GENE-DB human TR gene sequences. The TCRdist pipeline was used in a later analysis to assign CDR3 sequences and most-parsimonious VDJ recombination scenarios. A later analysis defined each TCR beta chain by its CDR3 amino acid sequence plus V-gene family, and excluded reads lacking a unique V-gene family. As a way to deal with suspected cross-contamination and a sequencing artifact, a later analysis dropped approximately 570 nucleotide sequences that were highly shared and had low generation probability. A later analysis calculated a clonal expansion index for each public chain from normalized within-repertoire ranks of inferred template counts. A later analysis computed generation probabilities with a VDJ recombination model fitted to out-of-frame rearrangements, and checked the results against IGoR. Hypergeometric tests were used in a later analysis to score TCR-TCR, TCR-HLA and TCR-CMV co-occurrence, with a repertoire-size bias correction applied to the TCR pairs. A later analysis estimated false discovery rates by permuting HLA or CMV assignments 20 times. A later analysis grouped co-occurring TCRs with DBSCAN, adding TCRdist sequence similarity when clustering within HLA-allele-positive subsets. For co-occurrence clustering, repertoires with fewer than 30,000 or more than 120,000 public chains were excluded, along with roughly 5 repertoires with anomalous nucleotide sharing. Here the immuneACCESS table is served through TCRdb, limited to in-frame sequences with V and J called. Missing clones are a known gap in these copies; in checked studies unresolved V genes cover under half, and the rest lacks a known reason. V, J and clone size are taken as reported in that table, and D and trimming were inferred from the DNA itself. Recorded for this sample are under 150,000 clones; over 65% of them occurred a single time. Clones ranked in the top ten supply roughly 4.2% of the sample.

This clonotype was sampled from a middle-aged woman in good health and CMV-seropositive. Sequenced material: PBMCs.

DNA sequence: TGTGCCAGCGGATCCGGGACTAGCGTGGTGCTAGAGACCCAGTACTTC. It translates as CASGSGTSVVLETQYF. The chain links TRBV27 with TRBJ2-5, with TRBD2 identical over 10 junction bases. Trimming leaves V shorter by 8 bases and J shorter by 4 bases, with the junction holding 13 bases beyond the gene matches. According to the germline V gene (reference sequence), CDR1 reads MNHEY and CDR2 reads SMNVEV. Spanning cysteine to phenylalanine, the CDR3 consists of 16 amino acids. Only the CDR3 portion is preserved as DNA: 48 bases, with reading frame beginning at the first base.